This T cell receptor (beta chain) emerged from a study of T cell responses to AZD1222 COVID-19 vaccine. Assay: immunoSEQ multiplex PCR; the TCRdb copy retains only in-frame clones and omits some. The data hold over 100,000 clones, with approximately 94% observed a single time. The CDR3 runs 14 residues. Germline loops: CDR1 SQVTM, CDR2 ANQGSEA. V was pared by 6 bases and J by 2 bases, with 5 bases of the junction left unmatched. The receptor was isolated from an adult in good health. The sample was peripheral blood, taken on day 0 of AZD1222 vaccination. The chain links TRBV29-1 to TRBJ2-1; TRBD1 agrees at 9 bases. CDR3 DNA: TGCAGCGTAGTGAGGACAGGGGCCTACAATGAGCAGTTCTTC. It translates to CSVVRTGAYNEQFF.